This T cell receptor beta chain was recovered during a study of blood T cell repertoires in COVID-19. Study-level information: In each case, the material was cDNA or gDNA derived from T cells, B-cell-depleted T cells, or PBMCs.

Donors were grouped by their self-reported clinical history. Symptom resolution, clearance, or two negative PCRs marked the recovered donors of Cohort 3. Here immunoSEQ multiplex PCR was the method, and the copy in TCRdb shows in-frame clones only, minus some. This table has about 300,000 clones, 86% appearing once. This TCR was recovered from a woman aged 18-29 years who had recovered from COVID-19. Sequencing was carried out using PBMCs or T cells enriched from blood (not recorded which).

CDR3 nucleotide sequence: TGTGCCAGCAGCCAAGGGCAGCAGGGTAGTTCACCCCTCCACTTT. Translating gives CASSQGQQGSSPLHF. This rearrangement joins TRBV3-1 (or the pseudogene TRBV3-2) to TRBJ1-6, with TRBD1 as a possible D gene (5 bases). Germline CDR1 reads LGHDT; CDR2 reads YNNKEL (reference sequence). Trimming took 1 base from V and 9 from J, leaving 13 bases between them. The CDR3 runs to 15 residues.